This T cell receptor beta chain comes out of a study of shared clonotypes between healthy human individuals. Study details: Every donor yielded three CD4 naive, three CD4 memory, two CD8 naive and one CD8 memory plate.

The V gene's germline CDR1 is SNHLY and CDR2 FYNNEI. V gave up 1 base and J gave up 0 bases, with 7 bases separating them. The CDR3 is 15 residues long. Terminally differentiated effector memory CD45RA+ cells were excluded from the naive CD8 cells, which were CD45RO-negative and positively selected for CCR7. The table came from immunoSEQ multiplex PCR; TCRdb's copy has only in-frame clones and leaves some out. The sample lists roughly 810,000 clones, about 96% seen once, with about 0.21% in the top ten. V is TRBV2 and J is TRBJ1-3; no reliable D call. The sequence came from a man aged 30-40 years in good health. Sequenced: naive CD8+ T cells sorted from blood. The CDR3 region is CASSEDSSSGNTIYF. CDR3 bases: TGTGCCAGCAGTGAAGACAGTTCCTCTGGAAACACCATATATTTT.